These 2 T cell receptor beta chains originate from one sample sequenced in a study of shared clonotypes between healthy human individuals. Terminally differentiated effector memory CD45RA+ cells were excluded from the naive CD8 cells, which were CD45RO-negative and positively selected for CCR7. This table comes from immunoSEQ multiplex PCR, and its TCRdb copy is limited to in-frame clones, with some not included. The table shows nearly 2 million clones, with over 85% occurring only once. The sequenced sample consisted of naive CD8+ T cells sorted from blood. These receptors originate from a man between 18 and 35 years old in good health.

The V call is TRBV7-2, the J call TRBJ2-5, with D unresolved. Germline V gene lookup returns CDR1 SGHTA and CDR2 FQGNSA. Trimming left V 1 base short and J 4 bases short, with 13 bases between. The CDR3 extends over 15 amino acids. CDR3: CASSLESRWGETQYF. The CDR3 DNA reads TGTGCCAGCAGCTTAGAGTCCAGGTGGGGAGAGACCCAGTACTTC.

The chain couples TRBV2 to TRBJ2-5, with a tentative D call TRBD1 (5 bases). Germline values: CDR1 SNHLY, CDR2 FYNNEI. V shed 6 bases and J shed 2 bases, with 10 bases lying between them. The CDR3 has 13 residues. Here the CDR3 reads CASRDTTQETQYF. CDR3 sequence (DNA): TGTGCCAGCAGGGACACGACTCAAGAGACCCAGTACTTC.